The 21 T cell receptor beta chains reported below all come from one sample, sequenced in a study of T cells in Graves' hyperthyroidism and ophthalmopathy. Amplification yielded TCR beta CDR3 regions, with RNA transcripts as the source. A set of HTBI primers served as the primers for a first-round RT-PCR of the TCR CDR3. MiXCR, run by TCRdb on the multiplex PCR reads, gives a single entry per CDR3 protein. The sample lists under 600,000 distinct CDR3 sequences, 16% seen once, with 2.5% to 4% in the top ten. Sequenced: blood. These receptors were taken from a woman aged 40 to 50 with Graves' ophthalmopathy.

This clonotype was observed many times. V usage is TRBV11-2 and J usage is TRBJ2-1; D possibly corresponds to TRBD2 (5 bases). Germline values: CDR1 SGHAT, CDR2 FQNNGV. The CDR3 extends over 15 amino acids. Trimming removed 3 bases from V and 6 bases from J, with 15 bases in between. In DNA, the CDR3 is TGTGCCAGCAGCTTCGAGGGAGCGGTTCCCAATGAGCAGTTCTTC. It translates to CASSFEGAVPNEQFF.

This clonotype came up many times. The chain is built from TRBV7-8 and TRBJ2-3; D unresolved. From germline, CDR1 is SGHVS and CDR2 FQNEAQ. The CDR3 has 14 residues. Between the trimmed V and J ends, which lost 4 bases and 1 base, there was a span of 9 bases. The CDR3 is CASSSHGGTDTQYF. CDR3 nucleotides: TGTGCCAGCAGCTCCCACGGCGGCACAGATACGCAGTATTTT. The full variable domain, in which reference TRBV7-8 and TRBJ2-3 provide the parts outside the CDR3, is GAGVSQSPRYKVAKRGQDVALRCDPISGHVSLFWYQQALGQGPEFLTYFQNEAQLDKSGLPSDRFFAERPEGSVSTLKIQRTQQEDSAVYLCASSSHGGTDTQYFGPGTRLTVL.

At least ten counts were recorded for this clonotype. The chain employs TRBV12-3 or TRBV12-4 and TRBJ2-1; 10 bases match TRBD2. The length of the CDR3 is 14 residues. Losses at the gene ends were 7 bases for V and 6 bases for J; bases not matched to a gene: 6. CDR3 residues: CASTSSGRLNEQFF. The CDR3 DNA reads TGTGCCAGCACCTCTAGCGGGAGACTCAATGAGCAGTTCTTC.

A few counts support this clonotype. The chain combines TRBV20-1 with TRBJ1-5; D unclear. Trimming stripped 0 bases from V and 0 bases from J, with 6 bases between. CDR3 size: 14 residues. CDR1 and CDR2 (germline): DFQATT, SNEGSKA (reference sequence). The CDR3 loop is CSARESYSNQPQHF. The CDR3 region has the DNA TGCAGTGCTAGAGAGAGTTATAGCAATCAGCCCCAGCATTTT.

Note on this clonotype: This may be a read error, as it is one base from a much larger clone. The rearrangement links TRBV6-2 or TRBV6-3 to TRBJ2-3; D may match TRBD1 or TRBD2 (6 bases each). V gave up 10 bases and J gave up 0 bases, with 23 bases separating them. CDR3 length equals 17 residues. In germline, CDR1 is MNHEY, CDR2 SVGEGT. For the CDR3, the DNA is TGTGCCACCTCGTGGATCGGGGGCCCCGCTAGCACAGATACGCAGTATTTT. This gives the protein CATSWIGGPASTDTQYF.

Comments on this clonotype: At one end, the junction sequence differs from germline, possibly due to a read error. The V and J genes are TRBV9 and TRBJ2-5, with 9 bases that match TRBD1. Germline-derived CDR1 and CDR2 are SGDLS and YYNGEE. This CDR3 has 15 amino acids. The DNA for the CDR3 is TGTGCCAGCAGCCTCACCGGGACAGGGCGGGAGATCCAGTACTTC. It specifies CASSLTGTGREIQYF.

The rearrangement joins TRBV12-3 or TRBV12-4 to TRBJ1-1; unclear D gene. This CDR3 has 15 amino acids. The V end was cut by 6 bases, the J end by 4 bases, with 18 bases between. CDR3 sequence reads: CASSPGNARSTEAFF. CDR3 DNA: TGTGCCAGCAGCCCCGGGAACGCGAGGAGCACTGAAGCTTTCTTT.

V and J are TRBV6-1 and TRBJ2-7; D is ambiguous. This CDR3 spans 13 amino acids. CDR1 and CDR2 (germline): MNHNS, SASEGT. V shed 1 base and J shed 4 bases, with 8 bases lying between them. The CDR3 region has the DNA TGTGCCAGCAGTGAAGGGCGCCGGTACGAGCAGTACTTC. It translates to CASSEGRRYEQYF.

This clonotype was counted at least ten times. V is TRBV28 and J is TRBJ2-3; possibly TRBD1 for D (6 bases). Germline V gives CDR1 MDHEN, CDR2 SYDVKM. CDR3 length equals 14 residues. V was cut by 2 bases and J by 6 bases, with 12 bases left in between. The CDR3 bases are TGTGCCAGCAGTTTACGATACAGGGTTGATACGCAGTATTTT. Protein: CASSLRYRVDTQYF.

The sample holds many counts of this clonotype. The rearrangement uses TRBV7-2 and TRBJ1-2; D is ambiguous. Deletions cut 7 bases from V and 3 bases from J, with 18 bases between. The CDR3 sequence is 15 residues long. The germline V gene encodes CDR1 SGHTA and CDR2 FQGNSA. Here the CDR3 DNA reads TGTGCCAGCAAGCAGAACTCCCGTCGTGACTATGGCTACACCTTC. Protein sequence: CASKQNSRRDYGYTF.

This clonotype was counted between two and nine times. The V call is TRBV6-2 or TRBV6-3, the J call TRBJ1-3; D is uncertain. V shed 8 bases and J shed 4 bases, with 12 bases lying between them. CDR1 and CDR2 (germline): MNHEY, SVGEGT. The CDR3 runs to 13 residues. The DNA for the CDR3 is TGTGCCAGCGACCGATCTGGGGGAAACACCATATATTTT. Translating it yields CASDRSGGNTIYF.

V is TRBV7-6 and J is TRBJ2-1; the match to TRBD2 covers 7 bases. The CDR3 runs 17 residues. Unmatched junction bases numbered 14, after V lost 1 base and J lost 8 bases. Looked up from germline, CDR1 is SGHVS and CDR2 is FNYEAQ. CDR3: CASSLVGSGLDNDEQFF. CDR3 in DNA: TGTGCCAGCAGCTTAGTTGGTAGCGGGCTGGACAACGATGAGCAGTTCTTC.

This clonotype has more than one count but fewer than ten. This chain uses TRBV11-2 with TRBJ2-5; the match to TRBD2 covers 14 bases. The CDR3 contains 18 residues. V lost 5 bases to trimming and J lost 6 bases; unmatched junction nucleotides: 14. The germline CDR1 and CDR2 sequences are SGHAT and FQNNGV. The CDR3: CASSGGQLTSGRAQTQYF. The DNA of the CDR3 is TGTGCCAGCAGCGGGGGACAGCTGACTAGCGGGAGGGCTCAGACCCAGTACTTC.

This clonotype has just a few counts. The chain couples TRBV5-1 to TRBJ1-1; D is uncertain. The V gene's germline CDR1 is SGHRS and CDR2 YFSETQ. The V end lost 1 base, the J end lost 2 bases, and 15 bases lay between the germline ends. The length of the CDR3 is 16 residues. CDR3 nucleotide sequence: TGCGCCAGCAGCTTGCCCCGGACGGCTTCTAACACTGAAGCTTTCTTT. Protein product: CASSLPRTASNTEAFF.

The chain uses TRBV4-1 and TRBJ2-1, with 9 bases aligning to TRBD2. CDR1 MGHRA and CDR2 YSYEKL come from the germline V gene. The V segment lost 0 bases and the J segment 8 bases; nucleotides outside the gene matches: 14. The CDR3 extends over 18 amino acids. This CDR3 is CASSQDSSGIRKGDEQFF. The CDR3 coding sequence is TGCGCCAGCAGCCAAGATTCTAGCGGGATCCGAAAGGGGGATGAGCAGTTCTTC.

The rearrangement uses TRBV7-9 and TRBJ1-1; perhaps TRBD1 as D (6 bases). V dropped 5 bases and J dropped 4 bases, with 20 bases sitting between them. This CDR3 has 16 amino acids. CDR1 and CDR2 from the germline V gene are SEHNR and FQNEAQ (reference sequence). The CDR3 here is CASSPVRDKWTTEAFF. CDR3 DNA: TGTGCCAGCAGCCCAGTCAGGGACAAATGGACCACTGAAGCTTTCTTT.

This clonotype was counted a few times. The V and J genes are TRBV12-3 or TRBV12-4 and TRBJ2-3; 7 bases agree with TRBD1. The V gene end was trimmed by 7 bases and the J gene end by 0 bases; junction bases not matched to a gene: 4. This CDR3 contains 14 residues. The CDR3 reads CASTSTGSTDTQYF. The DNA for the CDR3 is TGTGCCAGCACCTCGACAGGGAGCACAGATACGCAGTATTTT.

This clonotype showed up many times. This chain connects TRBV6-1 to TRBJ2-1; possibly TRBD1 for D (6 bases). The CDR3 is made up of 15 amino acids. The V end lost 5 bases, the J end lost 4 bases, and 15 bases lay between the germline ends. In germline, CDR1 is MNHNS, CDR2 SASEGT. The DNA for the CDR3 is TGTGCCAGCAGTTTCCGGGACACCGGATACAATGAGCAGTTCTTC. It specifies CASSFRDTGYNEQFF.

V usage is TRBV4-1 and J usage is TRBJ2-1, with TRBD1 matching over 7 bases. The CDR3 is made up of 14 amino acids. The trim removed 0 bases at V and 14 bases at J, leaving 10 bases unmatched. Germline V CDR1 and CDR2: MGHRA, YSYEKL. This chain's CDR3 is CASSQDVDGTAKFF. In nucleotides, the CDR3 is TGCGCCAGCAGCCAAGACGTGGATGGGACAGCAAAGTTCTTC.

This clonotype was counted ten times or more. The J gene is TRBJ2-3, the V gene TRBV28, with 8 bases matching TRBD1. Germline assignment: CDR1 MDHEN and CDR2 SYDVKM. This CDR3 has 14 amino acids. V lost 5 bases and J lost 2; bases outside the gene matches: 3. The CDR3 DNA follows: TGTGCCAGCAGTACAGGGGGTCCCACAGATACGCAGTATTTT. Translated, it gives CASSTGGPTDTQYF.

This clonotype was seen many times. V is TRBV12-3 or TRBV12-4 and J is TRBJ1-5; D might be TRBD1 (6 bases). V was pared by 4 bases and J by 3 bases, with 10 bases between. The CDR3 contains 14 residues. CDR3 loop: CASSSTGYNQPQHF. The CDR3 nucleotides read TGTGCCAGCAGTTCAACAGGGTACAATCAGCCCCAGCATTTT.